These 19 T cell receptor beta chains share one sample of origin, sequenced in a study of blood T cell repertoires in COVID-19. Data came from immunoSEQ multiplex PCR; TCRdb stores just in-frame clones and leaves some out. This table holds 80,000 to 100,000 clones, around three quarters found once. The sequencing sample was made of peripheral blood. These receptors were collected from a man aged 45-65 years who had recovered from COVID-19.

In DNA form, the CDR3 reads TGTGCCAGCAGCTTATTTCCGGGACAGACTATCTCTGGAAACACCATATATTTT. The encoded protein is CASSLFPGQTISGNTIYF. The V gene is TRBV5-4, the J gene TRBJ1-3, with 7 bases aligning to TRBD1. CDR3 size: 18 residues. Losses at the gene ends were 2 bases for V and 0 bases for J; bases not matched to a gene: 11. Germline loops: CDR1 SGHNT, CDR2 YYREEE (reference sequence). Full variable domain (outside the CDR3, taken from reference TRBV5-4 and TRBJ1-3): ETGVTQSPTHLIKTRGQQVTLRCSSQSGHNTVSWYQQALGQGPQFIFQYYREEENGRGNFPPRFSGLQFPNYSSELNVNALELDDSALYLCASSLFPGQTISGNTIYFGEGSWLTVV.

The chain is built from TRBV6-5 and TRBJ2-3; D is possibly TRBD2 (5 bases). V was trimmed by 2 bases and J by 5 bases, leaving 14 bases between them. The CDR3 is 15 amino acids. Germline V lookup: CDR1 MNHEY, CDR2 SVGAGI. CDR3 amino acids: CASSYRTGMIDTQYF. In DNA form, the CDR3 reads TGTGCCAGCAGTTACCGAACGGGAATGATAGATACGCAGTATTTT.

The gene calls are TRBV5-4 and TRBJ2-1, with TRBD2 identical over 15 bases. The CDR3 has 14 residues. The germline V gene encodes CDR1 SGHNT and CDR2 YYREEE (reference sequence). The V segment lost 4 bases and the J segment 10 bases; nucleotides outside the gene matches: 3. The CDR3 loop reads CASSRGLAGGEQFF. CDR3 coding DNA: TGTGCCAGCAGCCGCGGACTAGCGGGGGGGGAGCAGTTCTTC.

This sequence joins TRBV3-1 (or the pseudogene TRBV3-2) and TRBJ2-4, with D perhaps matching TRBD2 (7 bases). V was clipped by 5 bases and J by 5 bases, with 19 bases between them. In germline, CDR1 is LGHDT, CDR2 YNNKEL (reference sequence). CDR3 size: 16 residues. The CDR3 is CASSRLGGGGENIQYF. CDR3 in DNA: TGTGCCAGCAGCAGGCTAGGGGGGGGTGGCGAAAACATTCAGTACTTC.

The CDR3 DNA reads TGTGCCAGCAGCCGGAATACCCAGGGTTACGAGCAGTACTTC. Translated, it gives CASSRNTQGYEQYF. V is TRBV4-2 and J is TRBJ2-7; D is possibly TRBD1 (5 bases). Trimming stripped 4 bases from V and 4 bases from J, with 14 bases between. Germline values: CDR1 LGHNA, CDR2 YNFKEQ. The CDR3 loop spans 14 amino acids.

This sequence joins TRBV6-5 and TRBJ1-1; the D gene is possibly TRBD1 (5 bases). The V gene lost 6 bases and the J gene lost 3 bases, with 14 bases spanning the gap. The CDR3 extends over 14 amino acids. CDR1 and CDR2 from the germline V gene are MNHEY and SVGAGI. The CDR3 reads CASSPGKWDTEAFF. CDR3 sequence (DNA): TGTGCCAGCAGCCCAGGGAAGTGGGACACTGAAGCTTTCTTT.

The V call is TRBV6-2 or TRBV6-3, the J call TRBJ1-2; 7 nucleotides match TRBD1. Per the germline V gene, CDR1 is MNHEY and CDR2 is SVGEGT. V lost 5 bases to trimming and J lost 5 bases; unmatched junction nucleotides: 5. The length of the CDR3 is 13 residues. CDR3 coding DNA: TGTGCCAGCAGTCCAGGGGGAAGTTATGGCTACACCTTC. Protein sequence: CASSPGGSYGYTF.

The chain combines TRBV28 with TRBJ2-7; 8 bases line up with TRBD2. Germline lookup yields CDR1 MDHEN and CDR2 SYDVKM. The CDR3 runs 14 residues. After removal of 3 bases from V and 4 bases from J, the junction contained 5 bases not matched to a gene. This CDR3 is CASSLSGGGYEQYF. The CDR3 nucleotides read TGTGCCAGCAGTTTGTCCGGGGGGGGGTACGAGCAGTACTTC.

The chain employs TRBV18 and TRBJ1-1; 11 bases are shared with TRBD1. The CDR3 sequence is 14 residues long. Germline V CDR1 and CDR2: KGHSH, LQKENI. J gave up 11 bases and V 2 bases, and 7 bases lay outside the gene matches. The CDR3 DNA is TGTGCCAGCTCACCAATCCCGGGACAGGGGGGGGCTTTCTTT. Translating it yields CASSPIPGQGGAFF. The variable domain in full, completed from reference TRBV18 and TRBJ1-1, reads NAGVMQNPRHLVRRRGQEARLRCSPMKGHSHVYWYRQLPEEGLKFMVYLQKENIIDESGMPKERFSAEFPKEGPSILRIQQVVRGDSAAYFCASSPIPGQGGAFFGQGTRLTVV.

This clone was recorded a few times. This chain links TRBV7-9 with TRBJ1-6; unclear D gene. V lost 5 bases and J lost 6, with 20 bases in between. This CDR3 spans 17 amino acids. Per germline, CDR1 SEHNR and CDR2 FQNEAQ (reference sequence). The CDR3 DNA follows: TGTGCCAGCAGCCAGCCACCCTCGTGGGCGGGTAATTCACCCCTCCACTTT. It yields the protein CASSQPPSWAGNSPLHF.

The chain uses TRBV30 and TRBJ2-1; a weak D match, TRBD1 (5 bases). The CDR3 length is 16 residues. The V end was cut by 0 bases, the J end by 0 bases, with 12 bases between. Germline V gives CDR1 GTSNPN, CDR2 SVGIG (reference sequence). The CDR3 is CAWSVGRASSYNEQFF. CDR3 bases: TGTGCCTGGAGTGTTGGCAGGGCCAGCTCCTACAATGAGCAGTTCTTC.

This clone was detected once. The chain couples TRBV18 to TRBJ2-7; D is perhaps TRBD2 (5 bases). CDR1 KGHSH and CDR2 LQKENI come from the germline V gene. The CDR3 runs 13 residues. Deletions cut 2 bases from V and 3 bases from J, with 8 bases between. This CDR3 reads CASSPGSNYEQYF. The CDR3, as DNA: TGTGCCAGCTCACCAGGGAGTAACTACGAGCAGTACTTC.

The gene calls are TRBV6-5 and TRBJ2-5, with TRBD1 identical over 11 bases. The CDR3 covers 13 residues. Germline values: CDR1 MNHEY, CDR2 SVGAGI. J gave up 5 bases and V 5 bases, and 1 base lay outside the gene matches. CDR3 nucleotides: TGTGCCAGCAGTAGGGACAGGGGGGAGACCCAGTACTTC. Its translation is CASSRDRGETQYF.

The chain is built from TRBV27 and TRBJ1-5, with D possibly being TRBD1 (5 bases). V lost 3 bases, J lost 0 bases, and 12 bases lay in between. CDR3 length: 16 amino acids. CDR1 and CDR2 (germline): MNHEY, SMNVEV (reference sequence). The CDR3 here is CASSLGPGYSNQPQHF. CDR3 DNA sequence: TGTGCCAGCAGTTTGGGGCCAGGGTATAGCAATCAGCCCCAGCATTTT.

The J gene is TRBJ2-5, the V gene TRBV6-2 or TRBV6-3; D may be TRBD2 (6 bases). The V gene lost 4 bases and the J gene lost 5 bases, with 11 bases spanning the gap. CDR3 length: 13 residues. The germline gives CDR1 MNHEY, CDR2 SVGEGT. Here the CDR3 reads CASSFRGWETQYF. The CDR3 nucleotides are TGTGCCAGCAGTTTCCGGGGGTGGGAGACCCAGTACTTC.

This clone was picked up one time. The V gene is TRBV6-1, the J gene TRBJ1-1; 7 nucleotides line up with TRBD1. CDR1 and CDR2 from the germline V gene are MNHNS and SASEGT. This CDR3 spans 14 amino acids. V lost 0 bases to trimming and J lost 6 bases; unmatched junction nucleotides: 4. Written as DNA, the CDR3 is TGTGCCAGCAGTGAAGCAAAAGGGGGCTCTGAAGCTTTCTTT. It encodes CASSEAKGGSEAFF.

This chain connects TRBV19 to TRBJ2-2; no definite D call. The germline V gene encodes CDR1 LNHDA and CDR2 SQIVND (reference sequence). CDR3 length equals 14 residues. V lost 8 bases and J lost 0, with 10 bases in between. As DNA, the CDR3 is TGTGCCAGTCATATACTGGCGAACACCGGGGAGCTGTTTTTT. Its protein is CASHILANTGELFF.

The chain employs TRBV7-2 and TRBJ2-2; TRBD2 matches 7 bases. Looked up from germline, CDR1 is SGHTA and CDR2 is FQGNSA. Losses at the gene ends were 2 bases for V and 6 bases for J; bases not matched to a gene: 6. The CDR3 covers 15 residues. In nucleotides, the CDR3 is TGTGCCAGCAGCTTAAGACGGGGGGAACCCGGGGAGCTGTTTTTT. This encodes CASSLRRGEPGELFF. Combining the CDR3 with reference TRBV7-2 and TRBJ2-2 gives the whole variable domain GAGVSQSPSNKVTEKGKDVELRCDPISGHTALYWYRQSLGQGLEFLIYFQGNSAPDKSGLPSDRFSAERTGGSVSTLTIQRTQQEDSAVYLCASSLRRGEPGELFFGEGSRLTVL.

The genes are TRBV7-2 and TRBJ1-2; D might be TRBD1 (6 bases). V was trimmed by 4 bases and J by 2 bases, leaving 11 bases between them. This CDR3 is 14 amino acids long. Germline lookup yields CDR1 SGHTA and CDR2 FQGNSA. CDR3 DNA: TGTGCCAGCAGCTCAGGGGCGGTCAACTATGGCTACACCTTC. It translates to CASSSGAVNYGYTF. The full variable domain, with the rest looked up from reference TRBV7-2 and TRBJ1-2, is GAGVSQSPSNKVTEKGKDVELRCDPISGHTALYWYRQSLGQGLEFLIYFQGNSAPDKSGLPSDRFSAERTGGSVSTLTIQRTQQEDSAVYLCASSSGAVNYGYTFGSGTRLTVV.